This record concerns one T cell receptor (beta chain) sequence. This record comes from a study of technical replicates of blood from several donors. Here immunoSEQ multiplex PCR was the method, and the copy in TCRdb shows in-frame clones only, minus some. The sample has about 79,000 clones, about 90% seen once. This CDR3 is built from 11 residues. The rearrangement joins TRBV12-1 to TRBJ1-5. TRBV12-1 is designated a pseudogene. The receptor was isolated from a human donor in good health. Some clones in this sample may be carry-over from other donors' samples. The source material was T cells isolated from PBMCs. The CDR3 reads CASSFLQPQHF. CDR3 DNA: TGTGCCAGCAGCTTCTTGCAGCCCCAGCATTTT.